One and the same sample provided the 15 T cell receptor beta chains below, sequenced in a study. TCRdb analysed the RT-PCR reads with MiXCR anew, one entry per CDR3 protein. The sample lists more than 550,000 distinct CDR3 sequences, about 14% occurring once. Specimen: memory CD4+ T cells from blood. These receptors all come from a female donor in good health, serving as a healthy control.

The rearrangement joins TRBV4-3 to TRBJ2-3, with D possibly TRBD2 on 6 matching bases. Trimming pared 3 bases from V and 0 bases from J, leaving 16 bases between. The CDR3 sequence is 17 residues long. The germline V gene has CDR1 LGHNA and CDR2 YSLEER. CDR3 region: CASSQGGASASTDTQYF. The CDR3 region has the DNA TGCGCCAGCAGCCAGGGTGGGGCTAGCGCAAGCACAGATACGCAGTATTTT.

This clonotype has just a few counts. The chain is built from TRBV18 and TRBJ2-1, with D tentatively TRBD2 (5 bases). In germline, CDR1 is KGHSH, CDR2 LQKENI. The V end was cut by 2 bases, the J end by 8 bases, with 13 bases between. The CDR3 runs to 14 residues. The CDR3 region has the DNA TGTGCCAGCTCACCAGGGCGTGGACTTGATGAGCAGTTCTTC. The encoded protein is CASSPGRGLDEQFF.

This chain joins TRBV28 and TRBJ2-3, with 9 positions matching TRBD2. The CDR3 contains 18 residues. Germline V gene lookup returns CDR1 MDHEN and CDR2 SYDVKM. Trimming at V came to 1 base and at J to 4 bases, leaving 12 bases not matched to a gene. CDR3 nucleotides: TGTGCCAGCAGTTTATCCCCCAGCGGGAGGCGCGGGTCAGATACGCAGTATTTT. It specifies CASSLSPSGRRGSDTQYF.

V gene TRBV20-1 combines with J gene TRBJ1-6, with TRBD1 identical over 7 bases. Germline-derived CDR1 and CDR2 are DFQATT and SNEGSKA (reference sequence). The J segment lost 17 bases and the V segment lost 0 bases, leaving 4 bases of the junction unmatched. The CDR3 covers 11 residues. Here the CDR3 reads CSARDPGTVHF. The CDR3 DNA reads TGCAGTGCTAGAGACCCCGGGACAGTCCACTTT.

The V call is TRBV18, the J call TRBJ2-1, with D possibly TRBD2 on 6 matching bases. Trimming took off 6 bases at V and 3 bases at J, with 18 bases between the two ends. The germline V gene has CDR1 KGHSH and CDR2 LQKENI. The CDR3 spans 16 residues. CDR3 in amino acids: CASSSGGGGYYNEQFF. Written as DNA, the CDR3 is TGTGCCAGCTCGAGCGGTGGGGGAGGTTACTACAATGAGCAGTTCTTC.

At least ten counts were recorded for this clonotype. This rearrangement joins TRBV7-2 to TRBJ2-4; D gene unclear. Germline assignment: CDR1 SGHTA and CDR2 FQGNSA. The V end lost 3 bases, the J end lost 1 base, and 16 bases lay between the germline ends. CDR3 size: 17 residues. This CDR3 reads CASSFFVPRGAKNIQYF. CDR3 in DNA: TGTGCCAGCAGCTTCTTCGTCCCGAGAGGTGCCAAAAACATTCAGTACTTC. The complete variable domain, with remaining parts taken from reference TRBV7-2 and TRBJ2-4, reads GAGVSQSPSNKVTEKGKDVELRCDPISGHTALYWYRQSLGQGLEFLIYFQGNSAPDKSGLPSDRFSAERTGGSVSTLTIQRTQQEDSAVYLCASSFFVPRGAKNIQYFGAGTRLSVL.

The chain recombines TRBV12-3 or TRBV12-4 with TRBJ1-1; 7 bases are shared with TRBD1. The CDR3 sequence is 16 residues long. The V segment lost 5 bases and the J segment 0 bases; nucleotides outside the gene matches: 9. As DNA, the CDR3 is TGTGCCAGCAGTAGACAACAGGGGATTATGAACACTGAAGCTTTCTTT. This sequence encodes CASSRQQGIMNTEAFF.

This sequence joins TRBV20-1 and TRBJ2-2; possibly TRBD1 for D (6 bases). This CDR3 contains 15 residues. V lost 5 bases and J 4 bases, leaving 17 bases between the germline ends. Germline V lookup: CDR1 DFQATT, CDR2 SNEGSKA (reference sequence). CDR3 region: CSAAGWDTFTGELFF. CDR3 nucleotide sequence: TGCAGTGCTGCTGGGTGGGACACCTTCACCGGGGAGCTGTTTTTT.

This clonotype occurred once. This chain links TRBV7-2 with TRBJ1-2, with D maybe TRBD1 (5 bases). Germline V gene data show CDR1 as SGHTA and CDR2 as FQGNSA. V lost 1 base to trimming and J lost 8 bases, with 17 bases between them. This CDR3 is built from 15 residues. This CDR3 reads CASSLEAWSGQGYTF. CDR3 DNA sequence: TGTGCCAGCAGCTTAGAAGCGTGGTCAGGGCAAGGCTACACCTTC.

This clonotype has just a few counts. The CDR3 nucleotides read TGTGCCACCGACAGGAACCCCTACGAGCAGTACTTC. Protein: CATDRNPYEQYF. J is TRBJ2-7 and V is TRBV24-1, with D perhaps TRBD1 (6 bases). Trimming pared 9 bases from V and 2 bases from J, leaving 10 bases between. Germline assignment: CDR1 KGHDR and CDR2 SFDVKD. The CDR3 spans 12 residues.

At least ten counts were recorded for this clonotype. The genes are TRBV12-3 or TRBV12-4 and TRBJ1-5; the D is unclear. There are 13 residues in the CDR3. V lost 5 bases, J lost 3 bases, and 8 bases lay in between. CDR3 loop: CASSVTDNQPQHF. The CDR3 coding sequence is TGTGCCAGCAGTGTAACGGACAATCAGCCCCAGCATTTT.

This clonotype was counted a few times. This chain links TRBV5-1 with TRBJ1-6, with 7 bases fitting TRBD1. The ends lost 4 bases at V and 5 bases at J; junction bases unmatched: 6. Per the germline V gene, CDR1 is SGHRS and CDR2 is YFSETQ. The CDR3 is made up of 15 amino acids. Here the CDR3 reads CASSIGQADNSPLHF. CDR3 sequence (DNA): TGCGCCAGCAGCATTGGACAGGCGGATAATTCACCCCTCCACTTT.

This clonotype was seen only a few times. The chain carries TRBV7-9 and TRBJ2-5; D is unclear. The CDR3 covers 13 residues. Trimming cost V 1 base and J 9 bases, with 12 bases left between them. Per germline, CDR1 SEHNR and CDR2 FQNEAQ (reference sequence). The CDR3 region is CASSLDGAGAQYF. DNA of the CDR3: TGTGCCAGCAGCTTAGACGGAGCCGGAGCCCAGTACTTC.

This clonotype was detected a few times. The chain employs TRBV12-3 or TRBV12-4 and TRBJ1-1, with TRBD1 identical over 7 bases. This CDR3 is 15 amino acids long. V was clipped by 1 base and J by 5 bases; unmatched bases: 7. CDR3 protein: CASSLGGRGVTEAFF. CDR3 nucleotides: TGTGCCAGCAGTTTAGGAGGCAGGGGGGTAACTGAAGCTTTCTTT.

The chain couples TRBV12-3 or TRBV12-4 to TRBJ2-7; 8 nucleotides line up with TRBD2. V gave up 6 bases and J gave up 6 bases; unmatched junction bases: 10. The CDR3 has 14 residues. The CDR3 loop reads CASSLGLARAEQYF. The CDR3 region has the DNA TGTGCCAGCAGCCTTGGACTAGCTAGGGCCGAGCAGTACTTC.